The rows below give T cell receptor beta chains drawn from one sample of a study of T cell repertoires in cytomegalovirus infection. TCRdb analysed the reads with MiXCR anew, one entry per CDR3 protein. The sample contains about 150,000 distinct CDR3 sequences, about 31% of which appear only once. These TCRs' antigens remain unknown. Here the sequenced sample was CD8+ T cells from cultured PBMCs, taken from culture after CMV antigen stimulation. Receptors were obtained from a human donor in good health (CMV status not recorded). Some clones in this sample may be carry-over from other donors' samples. Both conserved end residues are part of each CDR3. The D gene is left open where the match is weak.

J,D,V,CDR3
TRBJ2-1,TRBD2,TRBV7-2,CASSLVGSGGDEQFF
TRBJ2-1,-,TRBV25-1,CASRNNRYNEQFF
TRBJ2-3,TRBD1,TRBV7-8,CASSLDRGPSTDTQYF
TRBJ2-5,TRBD2,TRBV7-8,CASSQLAGIVETQYF
TRBJ2-5,TRBD2,TRBV4-1,CASSQEAGGRGETQYF
TRBJ2-3,TRBD2,TRBV20-1,CSATGLAGTDTQYF
TRBJ2-3,TRBD2,TRBV7-2,CASSFGERGLADTQYF
TRBJ2-2,TRBD2,TRBV4-1,CASSPRGGSNTGELFF
TRBJ2-1,-,TRBV7-9,CASSPPLWGDPDNEQFF
TRBJ2-7,-,TRBV27,CASSLRGVEYYEQYF
TRBJ2-2,-,TRBV15,CATETANTGELFF
TRBJ2-7,-,TRBV7-9,CASSLWDTYEQYF
TRBJ2-7,-,TRBV12-3/TRBV12-4,CASSLRAVTYEQYF
TRBJ2-7,-,TRBV5-1,CASSLVAGRTYEQYF
TRBJ1-2,-,TRBV19,CASSIDGGDGYTF
TRBJ2-5,-,TRBV19,CASSTAGGETQYF